This T cell receptor beta chain came from a study of shared clonotypes between healthy human individuals. Study information: Per donor, CD8 memory used one plate, CD8 naive used two, CD4 memory used three and CD4 naive used three.

The assay was carried out at the deep level. The authors split each subset's genomic DNA evenly across several immunoSEQ plates. TCRdb's table, derived via immunoSEQ multiplex PCR, lists solely in-frame clones and lacks some. Here the sample spans roughly 810,000 clones, about 96% being singletons. CDR3 size: 15 residues. Trimming cost V 2 bases and J 5 bases, with 16 bases left between them. Germline CDR1 reads MDHEN; CDR2 reads SYDVKM. Naive CD8 cells lacked CD45RO, underwent positive selection for CCR7 and left out terminally differentiated effector memory CD45RA+ cells. The source is a man younger than 45 in good health. Input material: naive CD8+ T cells sorted from blood. The J gene is TRBJ2-7, the V gene TRBV28; a weak D match, TRBD1 (5 bases). The DNA for the CDR3 is TGTGCCAGCAGTTTACCCCGGCAGGGTTCCCACGAGCAGTACTTC. This translates into CASSLPRQGSHEQYF.